This T cell receptor beta chain was recorded in a study of beta chain features in type 1 diabetes. Reverse transcription of all isolated RNA meant that expressed TCRB transcripts were sequenced. TCRdb keeps only in-frame clones here, not all; method: immunoSEQ multiplex PCR. The data show about 250,000 clones, with 13% to 15% seen just once and about 0.024% held by the top ten. The sequenced sample consisted of naive CD4+ T cells from blood. The clonotype was recovered from a woman between 40 and 50 years old in good health.

CDR3 in DNA: TGCGCCAGCAGAGACAGATCAGCAACTAATGAAAAACTGTTTTTT. As protein: CASRDRSATNEKLFF. The rearrangement uses TRBV10-2 and TRBJ1-4; D possibly corresponds to TRBD1 (5 bases). Germline V lookup: CDR1 WSHSY, CDR2 SAAADI. The CDR3 is 15 residues long. Trimming left V 6 bases short and J 0 bases short, with 11 bases between.